These T cell receptor beta chains were read from a single sample in a study of CD8+ T cells in alopecia areata. Only in-frame clones appear in the TCRdb table, and some are missing; sequencing was by immunoSEQ multiplex PCR. This table holds about 82,000 clones, roughly 50% found once. Material for sequencing was NKG2D-high CD8+ T cells sorted from blood. The origin of the receptors is a human donor with alopecia areata. Both conserved end residues are part of each CDR3. The D gene is left open where the match is weak. Not every row has a clone size; where given, it reads once, few, many or a size class.

-	TRBJ2-3	TRBD2	TRBV29-1	TGCAGCGTTGTTAGAAGGACTAGCGGGAGGACAGATACGCAGTATTTT	CSVVRRTSGRTDTQYF
-	TRBJ2-3	TRBD1	TRBV28	TGTGCCAGCAGCTATCCGTTGCGCCAGGGGGCTCAAGATACGCAGTATTTT	CASSYPLRQGAQDTQYF
few	TRBJ2-1	TRBD2	TRBV29-1	TGCAGCGTTGGGGGCGGGAGTATGGAGGCTGAGCAGTTCTTC	CSVGGGSMEAEQFF
few	TRBJ2-6	-	TRBV7-9	TGTGCCAGCAGCGCGGGGGACAGATTCTCTGGGGCCAACGTCCTGACTTTC	CASSAGDRFSGANVLTF
-	TRBJ2-3	-	TRBV2	TGTGCCAGCACGGAGGGCCTCGCAGCAGATACGCAGTATTTT	CASTEGLAADTQYF
few	TRBJ1-3	-	TRBV9	TGTGCCAGCAGCGCAGACCTTGGGAGACAGAGACCTGGAAACACCATATATTTT	CASSADLGRQRPGNTIYF
-	TRBJ1-1	-	TRBV30	TGTGCCTGGAGAACTCTAGGGACTGAAGCTTTCTTT	CAWRTLGTEAFF
-	TRBJ2-5	-	TRBV28	TGTGCCAGCAGTTCATCTCAGGGGACCCAGTACTTC	CASSSSQGTQYF
once	TRBJ1-5	TRBD1	TRBV27	TGTGCCAGCAGTCTTGTACAGGGGGCAGGTCAGCCCCAGCATTTT	CASSLVQGAGQPQHF
-	TRBJ1-2	-	TRBV11-2	TGTGCCAGCAGCTTTCTAGAGGGCAGAAACTATGGCTACACCTTC	CASSFLEGRNYGYTF
-	TRBJ1-6	TRBD1	TRBV5-1	TGCGCCAGCAGCCCGGACAGGGAGAATTCACCCCTCCACTTT	CASSPDRENSPLHF
-	TRBJ1-5	-	TRBV4-1	TGCGCCAGCAGCCCGGGGTATGGGGATCAGCCCCAGCATTTT	CASSPGYGDQPQHF
-	TRBJ2-3	TRBD2	TRBV7-2	TGTGCCAGCAGCGGGGGTCAGACTAGCGGGGGATACACAGATACGCAGTATTTT	CASSGGQTSGGYTDTQYF
-	TRBJ2-1	-	TRBV6-6	TGTGCCAGCAGTCTCTCCAATGAGCAGTTCTTC	CASSLSNEQFF
-	TRBJ2-1	-	TRBV27	TGTGCCAGCAGTTGGAACGGGCCCTACAATGAGCAGTTCTTC	CASSWNGPYNEQFF
-	TRBJ2-7	-	TRBV29-1	TGCAGCGTTGAGCTAACGGAGGAATTCTACGAGCAGTACTTC	CSVELTEEFYEQYF
few	TRBJ1-3	-	TRBV29-1	TGCAGCGCACTGTGGGGGATCGGAAACACCATATATTTT	CSALWGIGNTIYF
-	TRBJ2-1	-	TRBV27	TGTGCCTGCCCTACCCAGGGACCCCTCAATGAGCAGTTCTTC	CACPTQGPLNEQFF
-	TRBJ2-5	TRBD1	TRBV5-4	TGTGCCAGCAGATTGACAGGGGATGAGACCCAGTACTTC	CASRLTGDETQYF
-	TRBJ2-1	-	TRBV4-2	TGTGCCAGCAGCCAAGATTCGGTTTACAATGAGCAGTTCTTC	CASSQDSVYNEQFF
-	TRBJ2-7	-	TRBV27	TGTGCCAGCCGCCATACCGGGACAACCCACGAGCAGTACTTC	CASRHTGTTHEQYF
-	TRBJ2-1	-	TRBV27	TGTGCCAGCAGTTCAGGGAGCTCCTACAATGAGCAGTTCTTC	CASSSGSSYNEQFF
-	TRBJ1-4	-	TRBV27	TGTGCCAGCAGTCCCCTTGGGCTCCCGGGGGAAAAACTGTTTTTT	CASSPLGLPGEKLFF
-	TRBJ2-1	-	TRBV29-1	TGCAGCGTTGAGGGGAGCTCCTACAATGAGCAGTTCTTC	CSVEGSSYNEQFF
few	TRBJ2-1	TRBD2	TRBV7-9	TGTGCCAGCAGCCTCACATCATGGCTAGCGGGAGGGTATGAGCAGTTCTTC	CASSLTSWLAGGYEQFF
-	TRBJ2-1	-	TRBV7-9	TGTGCCGGGGAGAGGGGGTTAGAGCAGTTCTTC	CAGERGLEQFF
few	TRBJ2-7	TRBD1	TRBV6-6	TGTGCCAGCAGAGTTGGACAGGCCTACGAGCAGTACTTC	CASRVGQAYEQYF
-	TRBJ1-4	-	TRBV29-1	TGCAGCGTTGAAGGGAGGACTAATGAAAAACTGTTTTTT	CSVEGRTNEKLFF
-	TRBJ1-5	-	TRBV2	TGTGCCAGCAGTCCGCCCCAGCATTTT	CASSPPQHF
few	TRBJ2-2	TRBD1	TRBV14	TGTGCCAGCAGCCAAGACCTGGGACAGGGCCCCACCGGGGAGCTGTTTTTT	CASSQDLGQGPTGELFF
-	TRBJ2-7	-	TRBV7-9	TGTGCCAGCAGCCCGTCGGAGAGCGACGAGCAGTACTTC	CASSPSESDEQYF
once	TRBJ2-7	-	TRBV27	TGTGCCAGCAGGAACGGCTACGAGCAGTACTTC	CASRNGYEQYF
-	TRBJ1-6	-	TRBV15	TGTGCCACCAGCAGCACAGGGTCCGGTTCACCCCTCCACTTT	CATSSTGSGSPLHF
-	TRBJ2-6	-	TRBV5-6	TGTGCCAGCAGCTTGTCAGGGGCCGGGGCCAACGTCCTGACTTTC	CASSLSGAGANVLTF
-	TRBJ2-7	-	TRBV10-3	TGTGCCATCAGTGAGGGACAGTCCTACGAGCAGTACTTC	CAISEGQSYEQYF
-	TRBJ1-2	-	TRBV29-1	TGCAGCGTGCATCAAGGAATCTATGGCTACACCTTC	CSVHQGIYGYTF
-	TRBJ1-1	-	TRBV29-1	TGCAGCGTCCTGAAGGGCCTCACTGAAGCTTTCTTT	CSVLKGLTEAFF
-	TRBJ2-5	-	TRBV13	TGTGCCAGCAGGGACGGAGAGACCCAGTACTTC	CASRDGETQYF
few	TRBJ2-7	TRBD1	TRBV7-9	TGTGCCAGCAGCTTAAACAGGGGATCGTCCGAGCAGTACTTC	CASSLNRGSSEQYF
-	TRBJ2-7	TRBD2	TRBV28	TGTGCCAGCAGTCGTGCCGGGACTAGGGACGAGCAGTACTTC	CASSRAGTRDEQYF
-	TRBJ2-7	-	TRBV6-5	TGTGCCAGCAGATCAACTGGGGCCGAGCAGTACTTC	CASRSTGAEQYF
-	TRBJ1-1	-	TRBV27	TGTGCCAGCAGTTTGGGGACTGAAGCTTTCTTT	CASSLGTEAFF
-	TRBJ1-3	-	TRBV4-3	TGCGCCAGCAGCCAAGATAGGATAGGGATGACTGGAAACACCATATATTTT	CASSQDRIGMTGNTIYF
-	TRBJ1-2	TRBD1	TRBV10-3	TGTGCCATCAGTGACCGGGACTACAGGGGGCTCTCTGGCTACACCTTC	CAISDRDYRGLSGYTF
-	TRBJ2-7	TRBD2	TRBV27	TGTGCCAGCAGTCCCGGGGGGTCTTACTACGAGCAGTACTTC	CASSPGGSYYEQYF
-	TRBJ1-5	-	TRBV7-2	TGTGCCAGCAGCTCCCTCGGGGGGCGCTTTCAGCCCCAGCATTTT	CASSSLGGRFQPQHF
-	TRBJ2-7	-	TRBV7-9	TGTGCCAGCAGCCGGAGTGACGCCGAGCAGTACTTC	CASSRSDAEQYF
-	TRBJ1-2	-	TRBV29-1	TGCAGCACTAGGGACAACTATGGCTACACCTTC	CSTRDNYGYTF
-	TRBJ2-5	-	TRBV9	TGTGCCAGCAGCGTAGTTCCCGCCCCAGAGACCCAGTACTTC	CASSVVPAPETQYF
-	TRBJ2-7	-	TRBV4-1	TGCGCCAGCAGCCAAGGTCCCGGGACCTCCTACGAGCAGTACTTC	CASSQGPGTSYEQYF
-	TRBJ2-1	TRBD1	TRBV6-5	TGTGCCAGCAGTCCCTTCCTGACAGGGGATGAGCAGTTCTTC	CASSPFLTGDEQFF